The 11 T cell receptor beta chains listed next were all sequenced from one sample in a study of T cell changes during pregnancy in multiple sclerosis. Measured with immunoSEQ multiplex PCR; TCRdb has only the in-frame clones, and not every one. The sample gives about 38,000 clones, around 90% of which show up once; more than 5% is in the top ten. The sequences come from CD8+ T cells from peripheral blood mononuclear cells, collected in the third trimester of pregnancy. These receptors were obtained from a female donor with multiple sclerosis, enrolled in a pregnancy study.

This chain links TRBV28 with TRBJ2-7; 9 nucleotides line up with TRBD1. Trimming took 5 bases from V and 2 from J; bases not matched to a gene: 7. The CDR3 runs 15 residues. The germline V gene has CDR1 MDHEN and CDR2 SYDVKM. The CDR3 region is CASSLGTGNPYEQYF. Written as DNA, the CDR3 is TGTGCCAGCAGTCTCGGGACAGGGAACCCCTACGAGCAGTACTTC.

This clone was found a few times. The V gene is TRBV7-3, the J gene TRBJ2-1; 8 positions agree with TRBD2. Germline V gene sequence: CDR1 SGHTA, CDR2 FQGTGA. The ends lost 3 bases at V and 7 bases at J; junction bases unmatched: 2. This CDR3 spans 13 amino acids. This CDR3 is CASSFGGRNEQFF. The CDR3 nucleotides are TGTGCCAGCAGCTTTGGCGGGAGGAATGAGCAGTTCTTC.

The chain carries TRBV15 and TRBJ2-7; D ambiguous. The CDR3 consists of 14 residues. From germline, CDR1 is LNHNV and CDR2 YYDKDF (reference sequence). The V and J ends lost 3 bases and 6 bases respectively, with 15 bases between them. CDR3: CATSRHQTPGEQYF. The CDR3 DNA follows: TGTGCCACCAGCAGGCACCAGACTCCCGGCGAGCAGTACTTC.

The chain employs TRBV12-2 and TRBJ2-2; the D call in the table, TRBD2, was not verified against the DNA. TRBV12-2 is reported as a pseudogene. The CDR3 runs 15 residues. The CDR3 nucleotides are TGTGCAAGTCGCTTAGCGGGAGCGAACACCGGGGAGCTGTTTTTT. Its protein is CASRLAGANTGELFF.

A few counts support this clone. V usage is TRBV25-1 and J usage is TRBJ1-1, with D unclear. V lost 1 base to trimming and J lost 2 bases, with 2 bases between them. This CDR3 comprises 12 residues. Germline V gives CDR1 MGHDK, CDR2 SYGVNS. This chain's CDR3 is CASSESNTEAFF. For the CDR3, the DNA is TGTGCCAGCAGTGAATCAAACACTGAAGCTTTCTTT.

This rearrangement joins TRBV6-9 to TRBJ1-4; 7 positions match TRBD1. From germline, CDR1 is MNHGY and CDR2 SVAAGI. J was trimmed by 5 bases and V by 10 bases; bases with no gene match: 7. CDR3 size: 13 residues. CDR3 sequence reads: CAIVRDSNEKLFF. In DNA, the CDR3 is TGTGCCATTGTTCGGGACAGCAATGAAAAACTGTTTTTT.

CDR3 loop: CASSFVSETQYF. The CDR3, as DNA: TGTGCCAGCAGCTTCGTAAGCGAGACCCAGTACTTC. This chain joins TRBV5-4 and TRBJ2-5; D is undetermined. The CDR3 is 12 residues long. V was shortened by 2 bases and J by 5 bases, with 7 bases between the two germline ends. The germline V gene encodes CDR1 SGHNT and CDR2 YYREEE (reference sequence). The full variable domain, with the rest looked up from reference TRBV5-4 and TRBJ2-5, is ETGVTQSPTHLIKTRGQQVTLRCSSQSGHNTVSWYQQALGQGPQFIFQYYREEENGRGNFPPRFSGLQFPNYSSELNVNALELDDSALYLCASSFVSETQYFGPGTRLLVL.

The rearrangement uses TRBV28 and TRBJ2-1, with D unresolved. CDR1 and CDR2 from the germline V gene are MDHEN and SYDVKM. This CDR3 comprises 11 residues. The V and J ends lost 2 bases and 9 bases respectively, with 5 bases between them. The CDR3 loop is CASSLGSEQFF. The CDR3 nucleotides are TGTGCCAGCAGTTTAGGTAGTGAGCAGTTCTTC.

This chain links TRBV7-6 with TRBJ2-7; D call uncertain. Germline V CDR1 and CDR2: SGHVS, FNYEAQ. The CDR3 is 15 amino acids. V was clipped by 1 base and J by 6 bases, with 16 bases between them. This CDR3 is CASSLEVDPWSEQYF. The CDR3 DNA sequence: TGTGCCAGCAGCTTAGAGGTCGATCCCTGGAGCGAGCAGTACTTC.

The chain carries TRBV13 and TRBJ2-1; 7 bases agree with TRBD2. CDR3 length: 16 amino acids. V lost 5 bases to trimming and J lost 0 bases; unmatched junction nucleotides: 7. Germline values: CDR1 PRHDT, CDR2 FYEKMQ (reference sequence). The CDR3 spells CASSTGLDPSYNEQFF. For the CDR3, the DNA is TGTGCCAGCAGCACAGGACTAGATCCCTCCTACAATGAGCAGTTCTTC.

The genes are TRBV7-2 and TRBJ2-7, with D possibly being TRBD1 (6 bases). The CDR3 is made up of 15 amino acids. Germline CDR1 and CDR2: SGHTA and FQGNSA. Trimming left V 1 base short and J 6 bases short, with 16 bases between. The CDR3 spells CASSLVQGIYREQYF. In nucleotides, the CDR3 is TGTGCCAGCAGCTTAGTACAGGGAATTTATCGCGAGCAGTACTTC.